The 8 T cell receptor beta chains below were found in one sample sequenced in a study of T cells in Graves' hyperthyroidism and ophthalmopathy (dated by TCRdb to the late 2010s). The method behind the library was multiplex PCR. The sequencing machine was an Illumina HiSeq 2000. TCR beta CDR3 regions were amplified from RNA transcripts. The first round of RT-PCR for the TCR CDR3 was performed with the HTBI primer set and the Qiagen OneStep RT-PCR kit. Using fastp trimming at Q25 and MiXCR clonotype assembly, TCRdb reanalyzed the public sequencing data and kept in-frame beta chains. Merged by CDR3 protein, the rows form single entries marked with the most common genes and DNA. Across this sample there are approximately 690,000 distinct CDR3 sequences, with roughly 15% seen only once. The ten largest clones capture 12% of the sample. What was sequenced was blood. The source of these receptors is a woman aged 45 to 65 with Graves' ophthalmopathy.

The rearrangement joins TRBV20-1 to TRBJ2-7; TRBD2 agrees at 12 bases. The CDR3 length is 14 residues. Germline CDR1 and CDR2: DFQATT and SNEGSKA (reference sequence). Trimming removed 6 bases from V and 7 bases from J; junction bases left unmatched: 10. The DNA of the CDR3 is TGCAGTGCCGCGGGACTAGCGGGCAAGGAGGAGCAGTACTTC. This codes for CSAAGLAGKEEQYF.

This clonotype was observed many times. An end of the junction does not agree with germline; a read error may underlie this. The chain joins TRBV18 to TRBJ2-7, with a possible D match to TRBD2 (5 bases). Germline values: CDR1 KGHSH, CDR2 LQKENI. There are 15 residues in the CDR3. The CDR3 nucleotides read TGTGCCAGCTCTCCACTAGAAGGGATCGGCTACGAGCAGTACTTC. It translates to CASSPLEGIGYEQYF.

At least ten counts were recorded for this clonotype. V gene TRBV2 combines with J gene TRBJ2-1; weak D call: TRBD1 (6 bases). V lost 6 bases and J 6 bases, leaving 15 bases between the germline ends. Germline V gene data show CDR1 as SNHLY and CDR2 as FYNNEI. This CDR3 contains 14 residues. The CDR3, as DNA: TGTGCCAGCAGCCCCATACAGGGAGCCAATGAGCAGTTCTTC. Translation gives CASSPIQGANEQFF. Full variable domain (remainder filled in from reference TRBV2 and TRBJ2-1): EPEVTQTPSHQVTQMGQEVILRCVPISNHLYFYWYRQILGQKVEFLVSFYNNEISEKSEIFDDQFSVERPDGSNFTLKIRSTKLEDSAMYFCASSPIQGANEQFFGPGTRLTVL.

This rearrangement joins TRBV19 to TRBJ1-1, with D perhaps matching TRBD1 (5 bases). V lost 6 bases and J 1 base, leaving 15 bases between the germline ends. Germline CDR1 is LNHDA and CDR2 is SQIVND (reference sequence). The CDR3 runs to 15 residues. CDR3 residues: CASSETDRENTEAFF. CDR3 DNA: TGTGCCAGTAGCGAGACCGACAGAGAGAACACTGAAGCTTTCTTT.

This chain uses TRBV6-5 with TRBJ2-5, with 8 bases aligning to TRBD1. This CDR3 has 16 residues. Trimming cost V 2 bases and J 2 bases; bases outside gene matches: 7. CDR1 is MNHEY and CDR2 is SVGAGI in the germline V gene. DNA of the CDR3: TGTGCCAGCAGTTACGATATCCAGGGGGCTCAAGAGACCCAGTACTTC. As protein: CASSYDIQGAQETQYF.

This clonotype was counted many times. The V call is TRBV6-1, the J call TRBJ2-7; the D gene could be TRBD1 or TRBD2 (5 bases each). CDR1 is MNHNS, CDR2 SASEGT, per germline. V was trimmed by 5 bases and J by 0 bases, leaving 14 bases between them. The CDR3 length is 15 residues. Here the CDR3 reads CASSTQPGPSYEQYF. The DNA of the CDR3 is TGTGCCAGCAGTACACAACCGGGACCCTCCTACGAGCAGTACTTC.

Comments on this clonotype: This sequence may be a read error, since a much larger clone differs from it by one base. The chain joins TRBV10-3 to TRBJ1-2; a weak D match, TRBD1 (5 bases). The length of the CDR3 is 13 residues. V shed 4 bases and J shed 2 bases, with 8 bases lying between them. CDR1 ENHRY and CDR2 SYGVKD come from the germline V gene. CDR3 in amino acids: CAISGRGNYGYTF. The CDR3, as DNA: TGTGCCATCAGTGGGAGGGGAAACTATGGCTACACCTTC.

At least ten counts were recorded for this clonotype. CDR3 sequence (DNA): TGTGCCAGCAGTCCTAGCGGAGGCATCTCCTACGAGCAGTACTTC. Translating it yields CASSPSGGISYEQYF. The rearrangement uses TRBV12-3 or TRBV12-4 and TRBJ2-7; TRBD2 matches at 7 bases. J lost 0 bases, V lost 5 bases, and 7 bases had no gene match. The CDR3 length is 15 residues.